The next 4 T cell receptor beta chains were all read from a single sample in a study of T cell responses to AZD1222 COVID-19 vaccine. Method: immunoSEQ multiplex PCR; TCRdb's copy keeps in-frame clones and lacks some. The sample records around 67,000 clones, 84% being singletons. This specimen was peripheral blood, taken on day 0 of AZD1222 vaccination. These receptors were taken from an adult in good health.

The chain has TRBV4-3 and TRBJ1-2; D gene uncertain. The CDR3 extends over 13 amino acids. Germline CDR1 is LGHNA and CDR2 is YSLEER. V lost 5 bases, J lost 4 bases, and 11 bases lay in between. The CDR3, as DNA: TGCGCCAGCAGCGCCGCCCCCCTCTATGGCTACACCTTC. Protein: CASSAAPLYGYTF.

The J gene is TRBJ2-3, the V gene TRBV29-1, with 8 bases identical to TRBD1. CDR3 length equals 13 residues. Trimming removed 4 bases from V and 1 base from J; junction bases left unmatched: 1. Per germline, CDR1 SQVTM and CDR2 ANQGSEA. The CDR3 nucleotides read TGCAGCGTTGCGGGACAGGGCACAGATACGCAGTATTTT. This translates into CSVAGQGTDTQYF.

This chain joins TRBV28 and TRBJ2-3; unclear D gene. The V gene lost 2 bases and the J gene lost 7 bases, with 7 bases spanning the gap. Per germline, CDR1 MDHEN and CDR2 SYDVKM. The CDR3 has 12 residues. As DNA, the CDR3 is TGTGCCAGCAGTTTAGGCCAGCATACGCAGTATTTT. It specifies CASSLGQHTQYF.

This sequence joins TRBV3-1 (or the pseudogene TRBV3-2) and TRBJ1-2; D call uncertain. The CDR3 is 15 amino acids. CDR1 and CDR2 from the germline V gene are LGHDT and YNNKEL (reference sequence). Trimming took off 1 base at V and 2 bases at J, with 11 bases between the two ends. The CDR3, as DNA: TGTGCCAGCAGCCAAGGGGCAGGCTTAAACTATGGCTACACCTTC. Translating it yields CASSQGAGLNYGYTF.